This T cell receptor beta chain was sequenced during a study of blood T cell repertoires in COVID-19. Across the whole study: COVID-19 samples collected from the United States, Italy and Spain covered acute and convalescent phases. The cDNA or gDNA used as material had been derived from T cells, B-cell-depleted T cells, or PBMCs.

The CDR3 sequence is 16 residues long. Germline CDR1 is SGHVS and CDR2 is FNYEAQ. V shed 6 bases and J shed 2 bases, with 17 bases lying between them. Per the original methods: Researchers report that nucleated cell counts were estimated from reference gene primer amplification. Assay used: immunoSEQ multiplex PCR; TCRdb lists only in-frame clones, some missing. That table furnishes V, J and clone size, whereas the DNA furnished D and trimming. Of about 100,000 clones listed, 90% to 95% are singletons. The TCR sequence derives from a man aged 55-75 years with acute or convalescent COVID-19. The V call is TRBV7-6, the J call TRBJ2-1, with D perhaps matching TRBD1 (6 bases). The specimen was peripheral blood. The CDR3: CASRRGAGDAYNEQFF. The CDR3 DNA sequence: TGTGCCAGCAGACGTGGTGCAGGGGACGCCTACAATGAGCAGTTCTTC.